A selection of T cell receptor beta chains follows, all from one sample in a study of blood T cell repertoires in COVID-19. Profiled with immunoSEQ multiplex PCR; TCRdb holds only in-frame clones, not every one. The repertoire consists of approximately 200,000 clones, with around 80% occurring once and the leading ten covering around 11%. Sequenced input: peripheral blood. Receptors originate from a woman aged 45-59 years with acute or convalescent COVID-19. CDR3s include the opening cysteine and the closing phenylalanine or tryptophan. The order of the fields is V gene, CDR3 protein.

TRBV28 | CASSFPAGTGRTEAFF
TRBV5-8 | CASSSGLAGTQETQYF
TRBV6-4 | CASSVEGGRVNTEAFF
TRBV5-1 | CASSLAGGGSSYEQYF
TRBV25-1 | CASSDDTAGDLSPLHF
TRBV24-1 | CATSDPRQRTDTQYF
TRBV11-3 | CASSPGTGTDYEQYF
TRBV25-1 | CASSELARISGANVLTF
TRBV19 | CASRTTGTVNTGELFF
TRBV28 | CASRPGPSTDTQYF
TRBV28 | CASSLHRQGLGEQFF
TRBV18 | CASSPLGTAGTDTQYF
TRBV7-2 | CASSLAGWSTEAFF
TRBV4-3 | CASSQEYRQSYGYTF
TRBV6-4 | CASSDYSSGNTIYF
TRBV4-1 | CASSPGRTGELFF
TRBV19 | CASNREVVGTGELFF
TRBV7-7 | CASSLSPGLAGGNNEQFF
TRBV5-1 | CASSLERTGSSYEQYF
TRBV5-6 | CASSLPSGSAGELFF
TRBV20-1 | CSATSGEQFF
TRBV2 | CASMRGPVSGANVLTF
TRBV10-3 | CAISDAGEGYEQFF
TRBV28 | CASSHQVGGYEQYF
TRBV7-2 | CASSPKTSGGRTQYF
TRBV19 | CASRNLDYYEQYF
TRBV20-1 | CSALDSYEQYF
TRBV12-3/TRBV12-4 | CASSQGARQGYTF
TRBV2 | CASWSGQGAQYF
TRBV18 | CASSPRPSGAYNEQFF
TRBV19 | CASSAQGAVDTGELFF
TRBV19 | CASSPGFSGNTIYF
TRBV28 | CASSFGMSSNQPQHF
TRBV6-1 | CASSEQGAEKLFF
TRBV28 | CASRRSDRSVAFF
TRBV7-8 | CASSPRDYHNEQFF